The clone carrying this TCR beta chain was seen a handful of times. The antigen is unknown. The germline and genes are mouse ones. The CDR3 is cut off 4 residues early in the read; its end comes from the germline J gene. CDR3 length: 15 residues. In germline, CDR1 is NSQYPW, CDR2 LRSPGD (reference sequence). Trimming took 1 base from V and 4 from J; bases not matched to a gene: 3. The sample belongs to a study of CD8+ T cells in alopecia areata. Study-wide context: Skin was taken from roughly 6-13-month-old C3H/HeJ graft donors that had spontaneous alopecia and grafted onto approximately 6-11-week-old female C3H/HeJ mice. Study-level results: There were also resident alphabeta T cells of normal skin sequenced in scalp samples.

Once RNA had been extracted, it was reverse transcribed into cDNA to act as the sequencing template. Sequencing was performed with immunoSEQ multiplex PCR; in TCRdb, only in-frame clones are kept and a portion is missing. Listed here are around 100,000 clones without any singletons, the top ten holding around 19%. This rearrangement joins TRBV1 to TRBJ2-1, with 8 bases fitting TRBD2. The source is a C3H/HeJ mouse with alopecia areata. The strain's MHC haplotype is H2-k. The sequenced sample was lesional skin. CDR3 residues: CTCSAALGAYAEQFF. The sequenced CDR3 bases are TGCACCTGCAGTGCAGCACTGGGGGCGTATGCT.